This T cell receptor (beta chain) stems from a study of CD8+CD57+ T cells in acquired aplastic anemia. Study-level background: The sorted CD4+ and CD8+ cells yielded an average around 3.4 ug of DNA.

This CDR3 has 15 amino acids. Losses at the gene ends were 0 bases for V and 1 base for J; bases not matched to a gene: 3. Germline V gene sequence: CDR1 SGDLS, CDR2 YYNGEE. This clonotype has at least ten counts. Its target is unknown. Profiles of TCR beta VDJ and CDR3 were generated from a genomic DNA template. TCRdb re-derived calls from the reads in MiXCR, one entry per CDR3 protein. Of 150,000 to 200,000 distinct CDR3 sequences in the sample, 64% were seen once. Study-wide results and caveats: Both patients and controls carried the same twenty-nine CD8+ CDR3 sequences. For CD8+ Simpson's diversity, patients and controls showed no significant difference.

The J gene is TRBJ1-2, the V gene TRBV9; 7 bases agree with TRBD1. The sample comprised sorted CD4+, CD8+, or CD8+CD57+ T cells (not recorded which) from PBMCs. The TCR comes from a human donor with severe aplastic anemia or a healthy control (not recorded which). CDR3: CASSVDRGYNYGYTF. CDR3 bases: TGTGCCAGCAGCGTAGACAGGGGATATAACTATGGCTACACCTTC.